The present T cell receptor (beta chain) was sequenced within a study of cytomegalovirus exposure and HLA in healthy donors. General study points: There were 150 to 200 TCR beta chains listed as cytomegalovirus-associated.

The ends were cut back, 3 bases at V and 7 bases at J, with 15 bases in the middle. The CDR3 runs 14 residues. Germline CDR1 is SNHLY and CDR2 is FYNNEI. As concerns this clone: Its antigen is currently unknown.

Primers included in the PCR were 60 Vbeta and 13 Jbeta primers. Libraries were prepared by immunoSEQ multiplex PCR; TCRdb keeps only in-frame clonotypes and omits some of them. The sample shows 150,000 to 200,000 clones, around 83% of them seen only once. The source of this sequence is a middle-aged woman in good health and CMV-seronegative. What was sequenced was PBMCs. The chain uses TRBV2 and TRBJ1-1; D might be TRBD1 (6 bases). The CDR3 coding sequence is TGTGCCAGCAGTGACAGGGGAAACCGCATTGAAGCTTTCTTT. Its translation is CASSDRGNRIEAFF.